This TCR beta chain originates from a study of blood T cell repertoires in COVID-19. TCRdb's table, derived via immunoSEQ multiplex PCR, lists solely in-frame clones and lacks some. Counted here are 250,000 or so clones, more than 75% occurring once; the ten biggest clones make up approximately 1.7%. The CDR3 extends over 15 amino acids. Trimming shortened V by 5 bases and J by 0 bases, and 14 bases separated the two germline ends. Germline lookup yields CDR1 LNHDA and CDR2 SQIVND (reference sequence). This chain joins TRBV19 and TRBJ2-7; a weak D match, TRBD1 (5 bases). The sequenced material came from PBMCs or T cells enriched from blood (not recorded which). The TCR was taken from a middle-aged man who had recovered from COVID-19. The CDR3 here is CASSPWGGSSYEQYF. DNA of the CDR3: TGTGCCAGTAGTCCTTGGGGCGGTAGCTCCTACGAGCAGTACTTC.